This T cell receptor beta chain is drawn from a study of early T cells in non-severe SARS-CoV-2 infection. V was pared by 3 bases and J by 12 bases, with 6 bases between. This CDR3 comprises 11 residues. TCRdb recomputed calls from the 5' RACE reads with MiXCR, one row per CDR3 protein. The table includes approximately 38,000 distinct CDR3 sequences, more than 4% detected once. This clonotype was picked up many times. The sample taken for sequencing was whole blood. The J gene is TRBJ1-6, the V gene TRBV12-3 or TRBV12-4; D is ambiguous. The receptor comes from an adult who was a healthcare worker with PCR-confirmed SARS-CoV-2 infection or an uninfected control (not recorded which). CDR3 nucleotides: TGTGCCAGCAGTTTCGAGGGACCCCTCCACTTT. This gives the protein CASSFEGPLHF.